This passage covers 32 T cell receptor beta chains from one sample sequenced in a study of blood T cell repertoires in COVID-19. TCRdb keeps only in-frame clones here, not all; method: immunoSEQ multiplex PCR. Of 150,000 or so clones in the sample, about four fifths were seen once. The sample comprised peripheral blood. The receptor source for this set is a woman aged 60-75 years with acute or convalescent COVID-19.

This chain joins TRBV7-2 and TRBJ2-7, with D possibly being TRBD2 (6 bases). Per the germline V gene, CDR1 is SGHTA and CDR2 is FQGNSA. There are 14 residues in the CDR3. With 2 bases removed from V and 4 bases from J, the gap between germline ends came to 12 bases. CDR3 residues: CASSLYGSGYEQYF. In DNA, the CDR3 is TGTGCCAGCAGCTTATACGGGAGCGGTTACGAGCAGTACTTC. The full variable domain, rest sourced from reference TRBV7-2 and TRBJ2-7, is GAGVSQSPSNKVTEKGKDVELRCDPISGHTALYWYRQSLGQGLEFLIYFQGNSAPDKSGLPSDRFSAERTGGSVSTLTIQRTQQEDSAVYLCASSLYGSGYEQYFGPGTRLTVT.

CDR3 DNA sequence: TGTGCCAGCAGTTTAGAAGGGAGGCATGAGCAGTTCTTC. Translating gives CASSLEGRHEQFF. This sequence joins TRBV27 and TRBJ2-1, with D maybe TRBD2 (6 bases). V lost 2 bases and J lost 8, with 10 bases in between. Germline CDR1 MNHEY, CDR2 SMNVEV (reference sequence). CDR3 size: 13 residues.

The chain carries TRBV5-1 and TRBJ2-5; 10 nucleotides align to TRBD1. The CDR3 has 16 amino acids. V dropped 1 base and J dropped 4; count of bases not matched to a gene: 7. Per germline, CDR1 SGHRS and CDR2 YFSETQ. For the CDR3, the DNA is TGCGCCAGCAGCTTGTTACCCGGGACAGGGGCAGAGACCCAGTACTTC. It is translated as CASSLLPGTGAETQYF.

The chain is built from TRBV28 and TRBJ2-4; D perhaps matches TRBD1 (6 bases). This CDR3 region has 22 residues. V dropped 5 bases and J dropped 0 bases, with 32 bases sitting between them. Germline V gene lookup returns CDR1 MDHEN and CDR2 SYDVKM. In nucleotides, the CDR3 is TGTGCCAGCAGTCCATGGAGGAGTGGGACCAGGGGTGCAAAACTAGCCAAAAACATTCAGTACTTC. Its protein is CASSPWRSGTRGAKLAKNIQYF.

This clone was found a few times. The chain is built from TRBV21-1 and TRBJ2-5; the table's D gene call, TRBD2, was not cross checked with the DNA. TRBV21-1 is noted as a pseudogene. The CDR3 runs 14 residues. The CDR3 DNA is TGTGCCAGCAGCAAACTCGCGTACCAAGAGACCCAGTACTTC. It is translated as CASSKLAYQETQYF.

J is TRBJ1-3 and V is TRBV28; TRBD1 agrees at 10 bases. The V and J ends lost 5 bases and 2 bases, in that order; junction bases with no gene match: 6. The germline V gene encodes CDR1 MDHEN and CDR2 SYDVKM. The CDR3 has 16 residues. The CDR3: CASSGGQGGPGNTIYF. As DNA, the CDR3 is TGTGCCAGCAGTGGAGGACAGGGGGGTCCTGGAAACACCATATATTTT.

DNA for the CDR3: TGTGCCATCAGTACCGGCTATGCGGGAGAGACCTCTGGGGCCAACGTCCTGACTTTC. Translating gives CAISTGYAGETSGANVLTF. The rearrangement joins TRBV10-3 to TRBJ2-6; 7 nucleotides align to TRBD2. The CDR3 totals 19 residues. V was clipped by 5 bases and J by 0 bases; unmatched bases: 13. CDR1 and CDR2 from the germline V gene are ENHRY and SYGVKD.

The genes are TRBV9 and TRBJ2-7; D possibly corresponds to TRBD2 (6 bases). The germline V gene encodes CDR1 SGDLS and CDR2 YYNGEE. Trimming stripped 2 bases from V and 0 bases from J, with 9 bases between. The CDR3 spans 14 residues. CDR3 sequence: CASSVGTYSYEQYF. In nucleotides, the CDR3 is TGTGCCAGCAGCGTGGGGACTTACTCCTACGAGCAGTACTTC.

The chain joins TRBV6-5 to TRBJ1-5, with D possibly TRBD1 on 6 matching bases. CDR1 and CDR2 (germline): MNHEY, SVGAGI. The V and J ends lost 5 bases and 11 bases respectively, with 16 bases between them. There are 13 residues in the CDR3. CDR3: CASSPTTGRAQHF. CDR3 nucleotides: TGTGCCAGCAGTCCTACTACAGGGAGGGCCCAGCATTTT.

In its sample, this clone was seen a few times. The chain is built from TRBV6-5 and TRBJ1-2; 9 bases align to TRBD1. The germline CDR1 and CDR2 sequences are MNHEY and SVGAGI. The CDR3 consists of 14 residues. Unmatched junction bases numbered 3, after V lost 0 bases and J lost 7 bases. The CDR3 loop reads CASSYSQGASGYTF. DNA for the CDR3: TGTGCCAGCAGTTACTCACAGGGGGCGAGTGGCTACACCTTC.

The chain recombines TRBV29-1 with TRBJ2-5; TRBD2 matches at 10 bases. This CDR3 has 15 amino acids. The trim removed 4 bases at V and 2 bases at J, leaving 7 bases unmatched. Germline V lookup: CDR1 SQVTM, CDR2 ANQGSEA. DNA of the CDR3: TGCAGCGTTGGGGGGACTAGCGAGAAACAAGAGACCCAGTACTTC. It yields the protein CSVGGTSEKQETQYF.

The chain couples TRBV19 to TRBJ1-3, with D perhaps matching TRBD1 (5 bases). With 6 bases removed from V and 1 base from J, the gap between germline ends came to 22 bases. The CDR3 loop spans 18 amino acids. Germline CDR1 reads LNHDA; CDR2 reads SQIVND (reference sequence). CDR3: CASSMVLQGGRSGNTIYF. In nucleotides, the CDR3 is TGTGCCAGTAGCATGGTCCTCCAGGGCGGCAGATCTGGAAACACCATATATTTT.

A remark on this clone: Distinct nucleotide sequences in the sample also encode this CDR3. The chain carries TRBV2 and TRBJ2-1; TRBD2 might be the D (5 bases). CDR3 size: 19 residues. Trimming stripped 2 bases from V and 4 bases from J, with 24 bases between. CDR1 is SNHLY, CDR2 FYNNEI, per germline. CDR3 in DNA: TGTGCCAGCAGTGAATTTCTGGAAACCGGGCGCGGGTCGTACAATGAGCAGTTCTTC. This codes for CASSEFLETGRGSYNEQFF.

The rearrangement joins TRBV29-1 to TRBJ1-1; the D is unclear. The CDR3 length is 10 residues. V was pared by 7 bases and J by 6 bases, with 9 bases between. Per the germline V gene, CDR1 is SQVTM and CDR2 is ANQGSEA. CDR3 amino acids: CSGGNAEAFF. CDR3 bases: TGCAGCGGCGGGAATGCTGAAGCTTTCTTT.

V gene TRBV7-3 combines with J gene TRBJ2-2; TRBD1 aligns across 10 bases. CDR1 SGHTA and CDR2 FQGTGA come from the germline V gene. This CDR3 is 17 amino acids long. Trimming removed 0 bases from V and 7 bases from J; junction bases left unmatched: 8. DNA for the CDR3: TGTGCCAGCAGCTTAACAGGGGACAGGGGAAGGGTCGGGGAGCTGTTTTTT. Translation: CASSLTGDRGRVGELFF.

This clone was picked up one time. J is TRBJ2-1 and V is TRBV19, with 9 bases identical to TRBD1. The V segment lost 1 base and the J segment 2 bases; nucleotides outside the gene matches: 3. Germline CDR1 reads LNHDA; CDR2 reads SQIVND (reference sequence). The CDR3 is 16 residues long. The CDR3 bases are TGTGCCAGTAGTATAGGACAGGGGGGAACCTACAATGAGCAGTTCTTC. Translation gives CASSIGQGGTYNEQFF.

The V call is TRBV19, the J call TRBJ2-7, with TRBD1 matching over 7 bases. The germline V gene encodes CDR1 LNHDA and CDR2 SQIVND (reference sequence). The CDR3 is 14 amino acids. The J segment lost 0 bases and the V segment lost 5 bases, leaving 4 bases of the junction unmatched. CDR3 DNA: TGTGCCAGTAGTCGGGACAGTTACTCCTACGAGCAGTACTTC. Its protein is CASSRDSYSYEQYF.

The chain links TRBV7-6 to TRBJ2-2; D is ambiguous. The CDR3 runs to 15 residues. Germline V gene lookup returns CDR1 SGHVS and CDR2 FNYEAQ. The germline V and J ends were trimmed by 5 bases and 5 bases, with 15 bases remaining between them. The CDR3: CASSINPAGTGELFF. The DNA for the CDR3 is TGTGCCAGCAGCATTAACCCAGCCGGGACCGGGGAGCTGTTTTTT.

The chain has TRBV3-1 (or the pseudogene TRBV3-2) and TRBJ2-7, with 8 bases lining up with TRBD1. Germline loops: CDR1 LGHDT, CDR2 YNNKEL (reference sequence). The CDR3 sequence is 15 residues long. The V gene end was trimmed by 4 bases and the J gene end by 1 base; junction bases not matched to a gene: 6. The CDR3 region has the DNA TGTGCCAGCAGCCGGGGACAGGCCAATTCCTACGAGCAGTACTTC. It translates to CASSRGQANSYEQYF.

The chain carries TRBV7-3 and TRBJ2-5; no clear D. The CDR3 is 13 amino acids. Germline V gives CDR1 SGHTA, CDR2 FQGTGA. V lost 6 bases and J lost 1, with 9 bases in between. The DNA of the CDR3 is TGTGCCAGCAGTTCTAATCCCCAAGAGACCCAGTACTTC. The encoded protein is CASSSNPQETQYF.

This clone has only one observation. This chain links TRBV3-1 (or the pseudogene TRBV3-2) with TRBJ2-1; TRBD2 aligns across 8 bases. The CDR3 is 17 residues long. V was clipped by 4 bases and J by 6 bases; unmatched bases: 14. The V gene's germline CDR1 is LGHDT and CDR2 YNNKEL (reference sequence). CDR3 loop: CASSPKSERERSNEQFF. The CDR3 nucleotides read TGTGCCAGCAGCCCGAAGTCGGAGCGGGAGCGTTCCAATGAGCAGTTCTTC.

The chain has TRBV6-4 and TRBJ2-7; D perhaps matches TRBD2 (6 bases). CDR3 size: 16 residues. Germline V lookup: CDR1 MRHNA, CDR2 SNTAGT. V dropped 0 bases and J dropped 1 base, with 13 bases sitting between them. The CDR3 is CASSDSRSGPSYEQYF. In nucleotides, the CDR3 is TGTGCCAGCAGTGACTCAAGGAGCGGGCCTTCCTACGAGCAGTACTTC.

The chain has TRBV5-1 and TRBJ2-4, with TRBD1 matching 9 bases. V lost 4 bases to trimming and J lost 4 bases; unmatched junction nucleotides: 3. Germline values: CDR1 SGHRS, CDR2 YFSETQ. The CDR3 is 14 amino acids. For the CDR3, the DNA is TGCGCCAGCAGCGGGGGACAGGGAAAAAACATTCAGTACTTC. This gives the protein CASSGGQGKNIQYF.

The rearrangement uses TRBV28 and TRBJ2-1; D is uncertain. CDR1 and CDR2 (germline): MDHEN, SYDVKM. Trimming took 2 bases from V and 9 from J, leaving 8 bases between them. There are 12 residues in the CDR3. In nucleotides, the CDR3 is TGTGCCAGCAGTTTAGCGGTTGCTGAGCAGTTCTTC. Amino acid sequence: CASSLAVAEQFF.

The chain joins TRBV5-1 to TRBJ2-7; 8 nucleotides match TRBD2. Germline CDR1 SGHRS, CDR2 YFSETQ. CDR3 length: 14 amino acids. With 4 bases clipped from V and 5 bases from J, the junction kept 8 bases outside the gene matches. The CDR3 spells CASSPSGSTHEQYF. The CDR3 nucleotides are TGCGCCAGCAGCCCAAGCGGGAGTACCCACGAGCAGTACTTC.

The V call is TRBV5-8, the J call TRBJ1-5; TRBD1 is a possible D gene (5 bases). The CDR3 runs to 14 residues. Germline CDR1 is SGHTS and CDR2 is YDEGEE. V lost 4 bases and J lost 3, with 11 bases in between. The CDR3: CASSALTVNQPQHF. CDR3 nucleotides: TGTGCCAGCAGCGCCTTGACAGTCAATCAGCCCCAGCATTTT.

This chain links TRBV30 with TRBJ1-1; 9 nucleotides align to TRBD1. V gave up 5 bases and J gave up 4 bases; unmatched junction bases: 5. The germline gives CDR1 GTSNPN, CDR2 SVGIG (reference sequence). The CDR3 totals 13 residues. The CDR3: CAWGGQGSTEAFF. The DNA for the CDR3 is TGTGCCTGGGGGGGACAGGGCTCCACTGAAGCTTTCTTT.

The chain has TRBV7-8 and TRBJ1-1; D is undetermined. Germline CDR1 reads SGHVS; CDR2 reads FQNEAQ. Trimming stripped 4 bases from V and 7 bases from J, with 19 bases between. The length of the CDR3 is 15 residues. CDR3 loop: CASSSWTEAAGEAFF. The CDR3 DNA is TGTGCCAGCAGCTCGTGGACGGAGGCTGCTGGTGAAGCTTTCTTT.

The chain's CDR3 is CASSTLAGAGGELFF. CDR3 nucleotide sequence: TGTGCCAGCAGTACCCTAGCGGGAGCGGGCGGGGAGCTGTTTTTT. This chain links TRBV27 with TRBJ2-2; 10 bases fit TRBD2. The CDR3 runs to 15 residues. Germline values: CDR1 MNHEY, CDR2 SMNVEV (reference sequence). The ends lost 5 bases at V and 7 bases at J; junction bases unmatched: 7.

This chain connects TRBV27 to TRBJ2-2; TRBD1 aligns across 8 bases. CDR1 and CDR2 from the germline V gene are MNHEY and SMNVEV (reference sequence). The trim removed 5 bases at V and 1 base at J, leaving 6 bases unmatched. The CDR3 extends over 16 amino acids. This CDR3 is CASSPAGQGNTGELFF. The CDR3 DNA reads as TGTGCCAGCAGTCCCGCCGGACAGGGGAACACCGGGGAGCTGTTTTTT.

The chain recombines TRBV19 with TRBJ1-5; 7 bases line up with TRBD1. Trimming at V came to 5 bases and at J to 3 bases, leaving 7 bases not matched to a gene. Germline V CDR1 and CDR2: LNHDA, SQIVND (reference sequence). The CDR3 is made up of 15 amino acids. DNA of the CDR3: TGTGCCAGTAGTGCCGTGGGACAGAACAATCAGCCCCAGCATTTT. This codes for CASSAVGQNNQPQHF.

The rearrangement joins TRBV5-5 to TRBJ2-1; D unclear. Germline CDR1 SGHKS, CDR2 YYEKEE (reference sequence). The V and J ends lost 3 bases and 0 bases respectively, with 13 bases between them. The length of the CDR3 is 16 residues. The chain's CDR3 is CASSSPGGPSYNEQFF. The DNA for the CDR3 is TGTGCCAGCAGCTCTCCGGGTGGCCCCTCCTACAATGAGCAGTTCTTC.